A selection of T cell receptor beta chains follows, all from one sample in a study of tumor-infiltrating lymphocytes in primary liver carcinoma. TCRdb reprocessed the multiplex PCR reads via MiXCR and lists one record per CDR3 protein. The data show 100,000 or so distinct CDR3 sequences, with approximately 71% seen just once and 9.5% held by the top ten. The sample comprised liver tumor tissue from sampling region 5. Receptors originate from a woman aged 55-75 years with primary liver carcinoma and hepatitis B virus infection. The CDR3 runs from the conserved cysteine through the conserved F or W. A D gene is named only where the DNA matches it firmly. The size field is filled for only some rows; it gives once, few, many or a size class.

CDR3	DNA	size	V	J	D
CTSSLGGAVKTQYF	TGTACAAGCAGTTTGGGTGGGGCGGTGAAGACCCAGTACTTC	-	TRBV28	TRBJ2-5	-
CASSPRASNEILCF	TGTGCCAGCAGTCCTCGTGCAAGTAATGAAATACTGTGTTTT	-	TRBV6-5	TRBJ1-4	-
CASSPGTSTDTRYF	TGTGCCAGCAGCCCCGGGACTAGCACAGATACGCGGTATTTT	-	TRBV7-3	TRBJ2-3	TRBD2
CTSSLDRTGEMFF	TGTACCAGCAGCTTGGATAGGACTGGGGAGATGTTTTTT	-	TRBV11-2	TRBJ2-2	-
CASSRTGVTWGDTQYF	TGTGCCAGCAGTAGGACAGGGGTGACCTGGGGGGATACGCAGTATTTT	many	TRBV6-5	TRBJ2-3	TRBD1
CASSIGTSGRAYEQYF	TGTGCCAGTAGTATCGGGACTAGCGGGAGAGCCTACGAGCAGTACTTC	-	TRBV19	TRBJ2-7	TRBD2
CANSKAPLLGGGRSSYNEQFF	TGTGCCAACAGCAAAGCGCCCCTCTTGGGGGGGGGTCGGAGCTCCTACAATGAGCAGTTCTTC	-	TRBV21-1	TRBJ2-1	-
CASIFARRGADTQYF	TGCGCCAGCATCTTTGCCAGGAGGGGAGCAGATACGCAGTATTTT	-	TRBV5-1	TRBJ2-3	-
CASSPTSAETETQYF	TGTGCCAGCAGCCCAACTAGCGCCGAAACGGAAACCCAGTACTTC	many	TRBV6-1	TRBJ2-5	TRBD2
CANNFTVDGQPQHF	TGTGCCAACAACTTCACAGTGGATGGTCAGCCCCAGCATTTT	-	TRBV11-2	TRBJ1-5	-
CASSLFTGLAGRNEQFF	TGTGCCAGCAGCTTGTTCACGGGCCTAGCGGGAAGGAATGAGCAGTTCTTC	many	TRBV5-6	TRBJ2-1	TRBD2
CASSLDGRESSYNEQFF	TGTGCCAGCAGCTTAGATGGGCGCGAGAGCTCCTACAATGAGCAGTTCTTC	-	TRBV7-9	TRBJ2-1	-
CASSQVGGTDTQYF	TGTGCCAGCAGCCAAGTCGGCGGCACAGATACGCAGTATTTT	many	TRBV4-2	TRBJ2-3	-
CASSFIGPGRIHGYTF	TGTGCCAGCAGTTTTATCGGGCCAGGGAGGATTCATGGCTACACCTTC	-	TRBV28	TRBJ1-2	-
CASSLARRATTATFF	TGTGCCAGCAGTTTAGCGCGCAGGGCGACCACTGCAACTTTCTTT	-	TRBV12-3/TRBV12-4	TRBJ1-1	-
CVTRRTGSYNGQFF	TGTGTCACCCGGCGGACGGGCTCCTACAATGGGCAGTTCTTC	-	TRBV6-1	TRBJ2-1	-
CASSFPAGGRGETQYF	TGTGCCAGCAGTTTTCCAGCGGGAGGGCGGGGAGAGACCCAGTACTTC	few	TRBV28	TRBJ2-5	TRBD2
CASSLNPVANSPLHF	TGTGCCAGCAGCTTAAACCCGGTGGCTAATTCACCCCTCCACTTT	-	TRBV11-2	TRBJ1-6	-
CASRTTGRDTEVFF	TGTGCCAGCAGGACGACAGGGCGGGACACTGAAGTTTTCTTT	-	TRBV6-5	TRBJ1-1	TRBD1
CASSVKSLRGQGNYEQYF	TGTGCCAGCAGCGTAAAGTCACTGCGGGGACAGGGGAACTACGAGCAGTACTTC	-	TRBV9	TRBJ2-7	TRBD1